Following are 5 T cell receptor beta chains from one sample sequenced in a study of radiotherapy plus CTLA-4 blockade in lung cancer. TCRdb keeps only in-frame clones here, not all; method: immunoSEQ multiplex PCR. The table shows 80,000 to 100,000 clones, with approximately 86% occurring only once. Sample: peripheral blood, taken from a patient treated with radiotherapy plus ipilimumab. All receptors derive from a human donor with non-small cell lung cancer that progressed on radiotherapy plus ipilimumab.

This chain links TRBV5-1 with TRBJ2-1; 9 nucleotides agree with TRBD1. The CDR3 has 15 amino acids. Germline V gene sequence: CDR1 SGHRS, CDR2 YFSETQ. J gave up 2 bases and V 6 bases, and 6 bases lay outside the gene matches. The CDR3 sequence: CASTSTGGPYNEQFF. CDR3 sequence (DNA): TGCGCCAGCACAAGCACAGGGGGCCCCTACAATGAGCAGTTCTTC.

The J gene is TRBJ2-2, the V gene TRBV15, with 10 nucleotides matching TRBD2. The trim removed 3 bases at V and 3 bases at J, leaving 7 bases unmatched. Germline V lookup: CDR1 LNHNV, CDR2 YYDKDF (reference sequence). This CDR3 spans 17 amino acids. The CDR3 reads CATSRRGLAPYTGELFF. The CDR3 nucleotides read TGTGCCACCAGCAGGAGGGGACTAGCGCCTTACACCGGGGAGCTGTTTTTT.

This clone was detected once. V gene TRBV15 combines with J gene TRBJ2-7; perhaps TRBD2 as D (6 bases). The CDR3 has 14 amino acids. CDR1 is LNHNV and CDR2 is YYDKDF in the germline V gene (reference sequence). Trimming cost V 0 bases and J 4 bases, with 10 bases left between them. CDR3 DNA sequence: TGTGCCACCAGCAGAGATATTGGGAGGTACGAGCAGTACTTC. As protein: CATSRDIGRYEQYF.

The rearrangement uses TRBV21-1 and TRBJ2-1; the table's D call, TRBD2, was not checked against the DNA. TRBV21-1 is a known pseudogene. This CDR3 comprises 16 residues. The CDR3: CASSKEESLAYNEQFF. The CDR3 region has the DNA TGTGCCAGCAGCAAAGAGGAGAGCTTAGCCTACAATGAGCAGTTCTTC.

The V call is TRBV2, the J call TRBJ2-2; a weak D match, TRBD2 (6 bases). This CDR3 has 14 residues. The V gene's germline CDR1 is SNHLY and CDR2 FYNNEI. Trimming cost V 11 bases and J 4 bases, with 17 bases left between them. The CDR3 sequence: CAGAGLVSTGELFF. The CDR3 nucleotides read TGTGCCGGGGCGGGACTGGTGAGCACCGGGGAGCTGTTTTTT.